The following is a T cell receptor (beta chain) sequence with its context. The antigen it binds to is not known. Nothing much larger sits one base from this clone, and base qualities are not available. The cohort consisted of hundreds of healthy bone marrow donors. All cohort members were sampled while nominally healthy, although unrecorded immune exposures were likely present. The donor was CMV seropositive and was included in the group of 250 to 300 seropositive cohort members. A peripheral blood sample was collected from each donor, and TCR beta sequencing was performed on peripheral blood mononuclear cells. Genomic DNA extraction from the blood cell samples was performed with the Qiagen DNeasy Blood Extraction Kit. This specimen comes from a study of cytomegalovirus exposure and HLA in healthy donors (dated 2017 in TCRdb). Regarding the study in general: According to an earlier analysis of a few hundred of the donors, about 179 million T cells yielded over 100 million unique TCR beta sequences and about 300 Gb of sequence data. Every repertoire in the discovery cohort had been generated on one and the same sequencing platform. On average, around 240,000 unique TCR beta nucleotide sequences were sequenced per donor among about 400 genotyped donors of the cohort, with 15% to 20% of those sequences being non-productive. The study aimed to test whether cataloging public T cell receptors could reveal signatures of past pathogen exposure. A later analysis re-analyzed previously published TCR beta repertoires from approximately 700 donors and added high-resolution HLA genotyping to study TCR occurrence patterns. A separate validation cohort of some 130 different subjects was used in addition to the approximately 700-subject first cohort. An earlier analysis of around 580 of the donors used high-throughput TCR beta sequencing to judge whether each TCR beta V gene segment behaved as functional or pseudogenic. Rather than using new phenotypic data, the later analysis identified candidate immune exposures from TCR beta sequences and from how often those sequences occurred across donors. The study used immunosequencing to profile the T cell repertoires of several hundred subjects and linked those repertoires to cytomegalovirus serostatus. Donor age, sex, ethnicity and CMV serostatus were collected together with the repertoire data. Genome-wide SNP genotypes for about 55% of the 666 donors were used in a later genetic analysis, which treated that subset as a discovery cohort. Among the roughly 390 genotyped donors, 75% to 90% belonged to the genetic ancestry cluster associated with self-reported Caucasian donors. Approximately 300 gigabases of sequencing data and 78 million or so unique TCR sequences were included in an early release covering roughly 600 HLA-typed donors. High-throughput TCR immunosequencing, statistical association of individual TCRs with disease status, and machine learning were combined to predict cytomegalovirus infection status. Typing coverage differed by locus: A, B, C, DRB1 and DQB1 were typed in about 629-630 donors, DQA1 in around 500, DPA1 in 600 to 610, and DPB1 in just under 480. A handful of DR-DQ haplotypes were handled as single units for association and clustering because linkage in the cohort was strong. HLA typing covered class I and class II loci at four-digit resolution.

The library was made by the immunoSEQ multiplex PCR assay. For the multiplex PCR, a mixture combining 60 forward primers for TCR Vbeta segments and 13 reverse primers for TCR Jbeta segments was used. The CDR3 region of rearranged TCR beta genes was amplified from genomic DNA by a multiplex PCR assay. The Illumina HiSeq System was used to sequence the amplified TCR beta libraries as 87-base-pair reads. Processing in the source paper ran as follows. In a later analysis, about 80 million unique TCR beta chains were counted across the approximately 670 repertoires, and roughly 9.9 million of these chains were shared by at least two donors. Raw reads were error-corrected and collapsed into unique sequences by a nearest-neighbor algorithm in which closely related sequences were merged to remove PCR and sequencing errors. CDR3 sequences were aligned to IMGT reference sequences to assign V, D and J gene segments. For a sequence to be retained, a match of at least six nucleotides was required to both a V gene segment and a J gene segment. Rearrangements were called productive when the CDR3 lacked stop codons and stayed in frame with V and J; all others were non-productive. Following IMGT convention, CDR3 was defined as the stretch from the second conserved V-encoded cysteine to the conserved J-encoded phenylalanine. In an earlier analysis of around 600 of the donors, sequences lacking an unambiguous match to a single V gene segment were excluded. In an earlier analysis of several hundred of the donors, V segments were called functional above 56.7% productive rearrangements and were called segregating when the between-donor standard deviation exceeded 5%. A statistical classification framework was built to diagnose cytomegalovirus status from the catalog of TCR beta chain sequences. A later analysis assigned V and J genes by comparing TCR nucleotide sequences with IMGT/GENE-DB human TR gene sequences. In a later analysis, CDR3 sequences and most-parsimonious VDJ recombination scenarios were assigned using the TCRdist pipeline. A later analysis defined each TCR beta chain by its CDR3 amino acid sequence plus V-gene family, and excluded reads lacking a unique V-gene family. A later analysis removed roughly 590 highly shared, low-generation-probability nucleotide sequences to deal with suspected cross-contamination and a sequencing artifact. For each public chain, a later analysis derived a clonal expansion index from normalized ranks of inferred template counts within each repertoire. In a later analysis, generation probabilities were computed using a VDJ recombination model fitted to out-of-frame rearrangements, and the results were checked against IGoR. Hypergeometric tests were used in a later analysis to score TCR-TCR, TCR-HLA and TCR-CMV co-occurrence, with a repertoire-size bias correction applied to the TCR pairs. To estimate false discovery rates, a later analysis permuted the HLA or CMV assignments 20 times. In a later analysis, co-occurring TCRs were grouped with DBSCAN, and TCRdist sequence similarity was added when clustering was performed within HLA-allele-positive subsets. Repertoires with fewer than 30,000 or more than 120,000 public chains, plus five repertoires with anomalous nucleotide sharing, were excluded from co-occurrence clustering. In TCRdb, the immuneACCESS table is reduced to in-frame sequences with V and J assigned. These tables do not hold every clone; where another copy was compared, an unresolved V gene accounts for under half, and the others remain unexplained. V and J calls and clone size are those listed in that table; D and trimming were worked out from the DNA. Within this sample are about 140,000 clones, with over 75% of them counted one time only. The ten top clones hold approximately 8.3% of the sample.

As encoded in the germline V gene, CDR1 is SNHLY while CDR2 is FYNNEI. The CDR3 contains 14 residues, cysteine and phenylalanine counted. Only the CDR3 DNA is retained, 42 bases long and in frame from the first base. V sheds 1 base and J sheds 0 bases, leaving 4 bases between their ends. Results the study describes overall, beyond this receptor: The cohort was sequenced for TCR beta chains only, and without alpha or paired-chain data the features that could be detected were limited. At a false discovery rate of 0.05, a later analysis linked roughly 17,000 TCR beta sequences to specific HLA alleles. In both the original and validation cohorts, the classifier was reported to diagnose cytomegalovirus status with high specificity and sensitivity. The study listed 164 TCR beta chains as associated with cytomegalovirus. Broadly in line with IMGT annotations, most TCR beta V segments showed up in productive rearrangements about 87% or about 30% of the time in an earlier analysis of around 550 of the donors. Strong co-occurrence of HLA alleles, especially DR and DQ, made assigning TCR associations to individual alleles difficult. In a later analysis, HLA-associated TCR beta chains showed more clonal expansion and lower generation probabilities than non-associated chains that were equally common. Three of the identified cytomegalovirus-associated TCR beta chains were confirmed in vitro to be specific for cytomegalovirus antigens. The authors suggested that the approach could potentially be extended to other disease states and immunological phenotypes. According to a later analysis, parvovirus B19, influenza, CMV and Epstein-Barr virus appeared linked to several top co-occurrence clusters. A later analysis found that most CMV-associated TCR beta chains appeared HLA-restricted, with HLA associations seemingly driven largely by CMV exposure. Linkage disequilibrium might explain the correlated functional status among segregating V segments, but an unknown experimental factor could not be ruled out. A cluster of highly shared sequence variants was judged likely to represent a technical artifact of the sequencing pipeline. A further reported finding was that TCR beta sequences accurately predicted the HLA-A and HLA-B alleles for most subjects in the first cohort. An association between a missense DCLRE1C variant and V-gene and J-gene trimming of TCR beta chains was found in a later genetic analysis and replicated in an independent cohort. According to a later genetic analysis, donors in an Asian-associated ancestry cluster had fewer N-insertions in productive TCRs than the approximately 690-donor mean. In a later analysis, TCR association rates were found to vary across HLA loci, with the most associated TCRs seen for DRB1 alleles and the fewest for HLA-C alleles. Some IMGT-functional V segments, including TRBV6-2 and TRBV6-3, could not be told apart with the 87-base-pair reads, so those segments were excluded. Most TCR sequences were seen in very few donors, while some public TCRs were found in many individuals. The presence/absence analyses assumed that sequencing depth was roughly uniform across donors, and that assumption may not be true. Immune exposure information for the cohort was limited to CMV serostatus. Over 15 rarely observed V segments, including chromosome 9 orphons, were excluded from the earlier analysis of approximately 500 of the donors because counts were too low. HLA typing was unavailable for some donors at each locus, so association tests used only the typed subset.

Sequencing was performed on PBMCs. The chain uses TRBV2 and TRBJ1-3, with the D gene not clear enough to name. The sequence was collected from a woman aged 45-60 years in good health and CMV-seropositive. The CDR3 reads CASSEVYSGNTIYF. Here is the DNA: TGTGCCAGCAGTGAAGTTTACTCTGGAAACACCATATATTTT.